The source of this T cell receptor beta chain is a study of shared clonotypes between healthy human individuals. It was CD45RO-negative cells, positively selected for CCR7, that made up naive CD8 cells, with terminally differentiated effector memory CD45RA+ cells excluded. Donors were Caucasian adults residing in Nashville, Tennessee, USA. Clones were read by immunoSEQ multiplex PCR, and TCRdb kept only the in-frame ones, dropping some. The sample has roughly 770,000 clones, 90% to 98% seen once. The CDR3 loop spans 14 amino acids. From germline, CDR1 is MNHEY and CDR2 SMNVEV (reference sequence). The V and J ends lost 5 bases and 6 bases respectively, with 14 bases between them.

The chain is built from TRBV27 and TRBJ1-5, with D unresolved. The sample comprised naive CD8+ T cells sorted from blood. The receptor's source is a man younger than 45 in good health. The CDR3, as DNA: TGTGCCAGCAGTCCCCTAGGGTCGGGTCAGCCCCAGCATTTT. This translates into CASSPLGSGQPQHF.